Included here is one T cell receptor beta chain sequence, with context. Via MiXCR, TCRdb re-called the reads, giving one row per CDR3 protein. Of under 250,000 distinct CDR3 sequences listed, under 8.5% are singletons. V lost 3 bases and J 7 bases, leaving 12 bases between the germline ends. Per the germline V gene, CDR1 is DFQATT and CDR2 is SNEGSKA (reference sequence). CDR3 length: 12 amino acids. This sample is part of a study of T cell repertoires in cytomegalovirus infection. About the research overall: A matching HLA type, together with CMV infection, was signaled by public TCR beta signatures.

This sequence originates from a human donor in good health (CMV status not recorded). Some clones in this sample may be carry-over from other donors' samples. This chain links TRBV20-1 with TRBJ1-2, with D perhaps TRBD1 (5 bases). Sample: PBMCs. This CDR3 reads CSASSDSSGYTF. In nucleotides, the CDR3 is TGCAGTGCTAGTTCAGACAGTTCTGGCTACACCTTC.